This TCR beta chain was observed in a study of T cell responses to AZD1222 COVID-19 vaccine. Study-level findings and limits: Only after the peak T cell response were repertoires sampled. Spike was spanned by vaccine-associated CD4 TCRs, which were dominant at 160-218 and 743-854. Elevations in Spike-specific TCR breadth and depth followed administration of two AZD1222 doses.

On this clone itself: Its antigen is currently unknown.

Analysis merged second doses at about 4 or about 12 weeks. The CDR3 contains 15 residues. Germline-derived CDR1 and CDR2 are LNHNV and YYDKDF (reference sequence). The junction had 7 bases not matched to a gene; V was cut back by 4 bases and J by 7 bases. Only in-frame clones appear in the TCRdb table, and some are missing; sequencing was by immunoSEQ multiplex PCR. The sample comprises roughly 150,000 clones, around 94% of which are singletons, and 4.5% to 5.5% rests with the top ten. The genes are TRBV15 and TRBJ1-4, with TRBD1 matching 9 bases. Source: peripheral blood, taken 28 days after the second AZD1222 dose. The TCR was taken from an adult who received the AZD1222 COVID-19 vaccine. In nucleotides, the CDR3 is TGTGCCACCAGCAAGGGACAGGGTTTTGCTGAAAAACTGTTTTTT. Its translation: CATSKGQGFAEKLFF.